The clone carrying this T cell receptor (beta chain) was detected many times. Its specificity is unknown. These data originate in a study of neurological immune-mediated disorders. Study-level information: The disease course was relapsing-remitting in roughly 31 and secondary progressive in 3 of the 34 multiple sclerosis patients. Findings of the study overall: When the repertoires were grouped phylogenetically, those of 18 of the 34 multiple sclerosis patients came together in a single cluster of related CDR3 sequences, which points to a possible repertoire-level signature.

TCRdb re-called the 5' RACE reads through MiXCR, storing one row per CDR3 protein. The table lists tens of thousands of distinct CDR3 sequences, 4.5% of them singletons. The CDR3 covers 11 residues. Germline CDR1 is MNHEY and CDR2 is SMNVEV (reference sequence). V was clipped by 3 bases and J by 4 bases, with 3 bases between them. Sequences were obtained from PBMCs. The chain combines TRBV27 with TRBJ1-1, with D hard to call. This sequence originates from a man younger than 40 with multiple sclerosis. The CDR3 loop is CASSFRTEAFF. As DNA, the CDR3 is TGTGCCAGCAGTTTTCGCACTGAAGCTTTCTTT.